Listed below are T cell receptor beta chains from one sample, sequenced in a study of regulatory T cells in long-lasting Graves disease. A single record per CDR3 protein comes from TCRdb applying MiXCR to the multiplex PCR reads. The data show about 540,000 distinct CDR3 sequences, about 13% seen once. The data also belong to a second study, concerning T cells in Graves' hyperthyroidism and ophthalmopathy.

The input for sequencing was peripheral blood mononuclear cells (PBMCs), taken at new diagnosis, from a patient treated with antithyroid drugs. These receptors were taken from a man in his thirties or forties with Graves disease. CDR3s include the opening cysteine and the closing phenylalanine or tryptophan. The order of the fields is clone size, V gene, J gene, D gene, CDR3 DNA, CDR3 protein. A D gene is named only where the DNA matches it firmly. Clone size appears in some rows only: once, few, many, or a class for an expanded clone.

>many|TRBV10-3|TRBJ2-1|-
TGTGCCACCAGGACAGGTGACGGGGGGCAGTTCTTC
CATRTGDGGQFF
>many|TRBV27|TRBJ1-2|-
TGTGCCAGCAGTTATTCTCCACGGACAGATAGTGGCTACACCTTC
CASSYSPRTDSGYTF
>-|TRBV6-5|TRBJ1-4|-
TGTGCCAGCAGTTTGAGCGGGGGCTTTAATGAAAAACTGTTTTTT
CASSLSGGFNEKLFF
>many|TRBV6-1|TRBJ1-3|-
TGTGCCAGCAGCCGAAGTGGGGAGCACTCTGGAAACACCATATATTTT
CASSRSGEHSGNTIYF
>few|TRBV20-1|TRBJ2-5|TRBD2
TGCAGTGCTTCAAACCGGGGGACTAGCGGGATAGGGGGGTGGGAGACCCAGTACTTC
CSASNRGTSGIGGWETQYF
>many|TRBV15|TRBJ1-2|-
TGTGCCACCAGCAGGGCGGTTCAGGGGACAACTAACTATGGCTACACCTTC
CATSRAVQGTTNYGYTF
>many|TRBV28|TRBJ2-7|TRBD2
TGTGCCAGCAGTCCAGCGGGGCTAGCGATACAATACGAGCAGTACTTC
CASSPAGLAIQYEQYF
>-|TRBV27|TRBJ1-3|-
TGTGCCAGCAGTTTAGGTCCGGGACGCAGTGGAAACACCATATATTTT
CASSLGPGRSGNTIYF
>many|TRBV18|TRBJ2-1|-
TGTGCCAGCTCACCACCGGGCCACAATGAGCAGTTCTTC
CASSPPGHNEQFF
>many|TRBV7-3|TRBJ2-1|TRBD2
TGTGCCAGCAGCCTTAGTGGACTAGCTTTGAATGAGCAGTTCTTC
CASSLSGLALNEQFF
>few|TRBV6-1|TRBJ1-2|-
TGTGCCAGCAAGGCTCGAGACTATGTCTACACCTTC
CASKARDYVYTF
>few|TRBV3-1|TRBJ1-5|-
TGTGCCAGCAGCCAAGACGGGGACCAGCCCCAGCATTTT
CASSQDGDQPQHF
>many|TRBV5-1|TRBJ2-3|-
TGCGCCAGCAGCTACGGACAGGGAGGGGATACGCAGTATTTT
CASSYGQGGDTQYF
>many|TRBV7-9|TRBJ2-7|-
TGTGCCAGCAGCGCCCGGGACTCACGGCCCTACGAGCAGTACTTC
CASSARDSRPYEQYF
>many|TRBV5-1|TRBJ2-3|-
TGCGCCAGCAGTGACGGGGGTGATACGCAGTATTTT
CASSDGGDTQYF
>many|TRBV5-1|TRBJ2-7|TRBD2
TGCGCCAGCAGCTTAGAGACTAGCGTCTCCTACGAGCAGTACTTC
CASSLETSVSYEQYF
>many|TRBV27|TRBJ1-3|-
TGTGCCAGCAGTTTAAAGGGTGGCGCTGGAAACACCATATATTTT
CASSLKGGAGNTIYF
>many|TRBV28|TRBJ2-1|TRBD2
TGTGCCAGCACCTCAGCGGGAGCTGGGTCCTACAATGAGCAGTTCTTC
CASTSAGAGSYNEQFF
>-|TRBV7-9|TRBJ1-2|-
TGTGCCAGCAGCTCTGGCGAGATTGGCTACACCTTC
CASSSGEIGYTF
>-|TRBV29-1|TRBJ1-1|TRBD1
TGCAGCGTTGCGGGGACAGAATGGAACACTGAAGCTTTCTTT
CSVAGTEWNTEAFF
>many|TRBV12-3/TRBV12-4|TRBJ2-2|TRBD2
TGTGCCAGCAGTTTGGTTGGGAGGGCCGGGGAGCTGTTTTTT
CASSLVGRAGELFF
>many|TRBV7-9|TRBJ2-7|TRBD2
TGTGCCAGCAGTTATTATGGCGGGAGCAGGTACGAGCAGTACTTC
CASSYYGGSRYEQYF
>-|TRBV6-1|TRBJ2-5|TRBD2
TGTGCCAGCAACACACGCGGGAGGAAAGAGACCCAGTACTTC
CASNTRGRKETQYF
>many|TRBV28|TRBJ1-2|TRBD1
TGTGCCACCGGGACAGGGGGCAATGGCTACACCTTC
CATGTGGNGYTF
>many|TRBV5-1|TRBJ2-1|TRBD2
TGCGCCAGCAGCGTTGGGGGGACTAGCGGGATTGGCGTGCAGTTCTTC
CASSVGGTSGIGVQFF
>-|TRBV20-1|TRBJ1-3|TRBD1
TGCAGTGCCCGGATTACAGGGGCTGGAAACACCATATATTTT
CSARITGAGNTIYF
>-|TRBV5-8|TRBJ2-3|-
TGTGCCAGCAGCTTGGCCAACCTAGCAGATCCTACAGATACGCAGTATTTT
CASSLANLADPTDTQYF
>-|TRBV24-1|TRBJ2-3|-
TGTGCCACCAGTGATAGGGACCGGGACTCCCAGACGGATACGCAGTATTTT
CATSDRDRDSQTDTQYF
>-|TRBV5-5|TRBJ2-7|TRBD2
TGTGCCAGCAAACTAGCGGGATTCTACGAGCAGTACTTC
CASKLAGFYEQYF
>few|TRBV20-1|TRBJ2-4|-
TGCAGTGCTAGCGGGACGGCCAAAAACATTCAGTACTTC
CSASGTAKNIQYF
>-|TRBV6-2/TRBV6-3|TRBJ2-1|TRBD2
TGTGCCAGCAGTTACTCTAGGTCCCCCTTGGCGGGAGCGTCAGTGGAGCAGTTCTTC
CASSYSRSPLAGASVEQFF
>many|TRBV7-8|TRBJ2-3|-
TGTGCCAGCAGCTTAGCTTTACTAGCCGGTGATACGCAGTATTTT
CASSLALLAGDTQYF
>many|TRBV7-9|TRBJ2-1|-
TGTGCCAGCAGCCGCGTGGACAATGAGCAGTTCTTC
CASSRVDNEQFF
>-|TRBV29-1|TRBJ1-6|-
TGCAGCGTCCGGTCGGCGGGCGCGGGTTCACCCCTCCACTTT
CSVRSAGAGSPLHF
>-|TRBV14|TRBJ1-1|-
TGTGCCAGCAGCCAAGCGATGGCGGGGGCAGAAGCTTTCTTT
CASSQAMAGAEAFF
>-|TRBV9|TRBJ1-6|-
TGTGCCAGCAGCCTCTCCCCAAAGGGAGAATCACCCCTCCACTTT
CASSLSPKGESPLHF
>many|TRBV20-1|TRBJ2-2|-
TGCAGTGCTAGGGCCCGCGGGAACACCGGGGAGCTGTTTTTT
CSARARGNTGELFF
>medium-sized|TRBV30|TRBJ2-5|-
TGTGCCGGATCCGACAGACCAGAGACCCAGTACTTC
CAGSDRPETQYF
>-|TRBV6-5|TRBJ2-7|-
TGTGCCAGCAGTTCAGGATTTCTCTACGAGCAGTACTTC
CASSSGFLYEQYF
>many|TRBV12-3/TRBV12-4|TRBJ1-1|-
TGTGCCAGCACCCAAGCCGGCCCGGCTACTGAAGCTTTCTTT
CASTQAGPATEAFF
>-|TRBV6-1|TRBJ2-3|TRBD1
TGTGCCACCGGGACAGCCACAGATACGCAGTATTTT
CATGTATDTQYF
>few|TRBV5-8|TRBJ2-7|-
TGTGCCAGCAGCCTATACCGAACAGGGGAGCAGTACTTC
CASSLYRTGEQYF
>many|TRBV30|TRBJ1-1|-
TGTGCCACAAGGACAACTGAAGCTTTCTTT
CATRTTEAFF